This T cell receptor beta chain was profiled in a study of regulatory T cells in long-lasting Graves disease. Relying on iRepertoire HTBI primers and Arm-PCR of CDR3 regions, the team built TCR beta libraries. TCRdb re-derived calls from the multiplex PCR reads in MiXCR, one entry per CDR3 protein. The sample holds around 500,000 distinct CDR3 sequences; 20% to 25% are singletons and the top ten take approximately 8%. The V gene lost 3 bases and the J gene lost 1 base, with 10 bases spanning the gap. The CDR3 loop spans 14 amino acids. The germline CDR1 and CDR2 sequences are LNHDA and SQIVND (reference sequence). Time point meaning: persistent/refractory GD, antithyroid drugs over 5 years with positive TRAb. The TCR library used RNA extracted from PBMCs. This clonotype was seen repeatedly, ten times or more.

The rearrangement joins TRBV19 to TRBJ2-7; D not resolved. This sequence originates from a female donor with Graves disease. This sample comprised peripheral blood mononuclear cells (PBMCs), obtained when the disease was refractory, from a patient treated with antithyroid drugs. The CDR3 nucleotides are TGTGCCAGTAGTATCTTTGCGGAGTCCTACGAGCAGTACTTC. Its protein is CASSIFAESYEQYF. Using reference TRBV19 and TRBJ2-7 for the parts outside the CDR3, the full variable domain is DGGITQSPKYLFRKEGQNVTLSCEQNLNHDAMYWYRQDPGQGLRLIYYSQIVNDFQKGDIAEGYSVSREKKESFPLTVTSAQKNPTAFYLCASSIFAESYEQYFGPGTRLTVT.